Following are 28 T cell receptor beta chains from one sample sequenced in a study of breast tumors, draining lymph nodes, adjacent tissues. A single record per CDR3 protein comes from TCRdb applying MiXCR to the multiplex PCR reads. Among approximately 130,000 distinct CDR3 sequences listed, around 21% were seen once. Axillary draining lymph nodes of breast cancer patients supplied the node samples. The specimen sequenced was axillary lymph node tissue. The receptor source for this set is a female donor with breast cancer. Some clones in this sample may be carry-over from other donors' samples.

This clonotype was found many times. This chain links TRBV30 with TRBJ2-3, with D uncertain. With 4 bases removed from V and 4 bases from J, the gap between germline ends came to 12 bases. There are 13 residues in the CDR3. In germline, CDR1 is GTSNPN, CDR2 SVGIG (reference sequence). In DNA, the CDR3 is TGTGCCTGGACCGCCGGCTGGGCAGATACGCAGTATTTT. This sequence encodes CAWTAGWADTQYF.

This clonotype was seen ten or more times. The chain is built from TRBV25-1 and TRBJ2-1; a weak D match, TRBD1 (6 bases). Germline V gives CDR1 MGHDK, CDR2 SYGVNS. This CDR3 is 14 amino acids long. Trimming shortened V by 3 bases and J by 7 bases, and 13 bases separated the two germline ends. CDR3 nucleotides: TGTGCCAGCAGTGATCCAGGACAGCTTAATGAGCAGTTCTTC. Its translation is CASSDPGQLNEQFF. Full variable domain (outside the CDR3, taken from reference TRBV25-1 and TRBJ2-1): EADIYQTPRYLVIGTGKKITLECSQTMGHDKMYWYQQDPGMELHLIHYSYGVNSTEKGDLSSESTVSRIRTEHFPLTLESARPSHTSQYLCASSDPGQLNEQFFGPGTRLTVL.

At least ten counts were recorded for this clonotype. This chain joins TRBV15 and TRBJ2-5; tentative D call: TRBD2 (6 bases). Trimming shortened V by 8 bases and J by 2 bases, and 21 bases separated the two germline ends. CDR1 and CDR2 from the germline V gene are LNHNV and YYDKDF (reference sequence). This CDR3 spans 16 amino acids. CDR3 nucleotide sequence: TGTGCCACCGCCCGGGGAGGTCGGGGAAGACAAGAGACCCAGTACTTC. Amino acid sequence: CATARGGRGRQETQYF.

This clonotype has more than one count but fewer than ten. The V gene is TRBV3-1, the J gene TRBJ2-2; D is unresolved. Germline lookup yields CDR1 LGHDT and CDR2 YNNKEL (reference sequence). The CDR3 runs to 15 residues. Trimming stripped 6 bases from V and 1 base from J, with 12 bases between. Written as DNA, the CDR3 is TGTGCCAGCAGTGGCGATCGGAGGAACACCGGGGAGCTGTTTTTT. Its protein is CASSGDRRNTGELFF.

The table lists this clonotype with many counts. J is TRBJ2-7 and V is TRBV28; the match to TRBD2 covers 7 bases. Germline CDR1 MDHEN, CDR2 SYDVKM. The CDR3 spans 13 residues. J was trimmed by 3 bases and V by 10 bases; bases with no gene match: 9. This CDR3 is CANNPASGYEQYF. In DNA, the CDR3 is TGTGCCAACAATCCGGCTAGCGGCTACGAGCAGTACTTC.

About this clonotype itself: A single base separates this from a much larger clone, so it may be a read error. This sequence joins TRBV18 and TRBJ2-2; possible D gene TRBD1, 6 bases. The V end lost 3 bases, the J end lost 0 bases, and 8 bases lay between the germline ends. Germline V lookup: CDR1 KGHSH, CDR2 LQKENI. The CDR3 length is 15 residues. CDR3 coding DNA: TGTGCCAGCTCACCGTGGACAGCGAACACCGGGGAGCTGTTTTTT. Protein sequence: CASSPWTANTGELFF. Complete variable domain (other parts from reference TRBV18 and TRBJ2-2): NAGVMQNPRHLVRRRGQEARLRCSPMKGHSHVYWYRQLPEEGLKFMVYLQKENIIDESGMPKERFSAEFPKEGPSILRIQQVVRGDSAAYFCASSPWTANTGELFFGEGSRLTVL.

This clonotype was seen at least ten times. CDR3 in amino acids: CASSESGGVYGYTF. The CDR3 bases are TGCGCCAGCAGCGAATCGGGGGGTGTCTATGGCTACACCTTC. The V and J genes are TRBV5-1 and TRBJ1-2, with D possibly TRBD1 on 5 matching bases. The CDR3 is 14 amino acids. V dropped 4 bases and J dropped 4 bases, with 14 bases sitting between them. Germline CDR1 is SGHRS and CDR2 is YFSETQ.

The sample holds many counts of this clonotype. CDR3 bases: TGTGCCAGCAGTGATTACGAGACCCAGTACTTC. This gives the protein CASSDYETQYF. J is TRBJ2-5 and V is TRBV2, with unresolved D. CDR1 and CDR2 from the germline V gene are SNHLY and FYNNEI. V lost 3 bases to trimming and J lost 5 bases, with 4 bases between them. This CDR3 comprises 11 residues.

The table lists this clonotype with many counts. V and J are TRBV14 and TRBJ2-1; 14 bases are a match to TRBD2. The CDR3 runs 16 residues. Trimming at V came to 3 bases and at J to 9 bases, leaving 7 bases not matched to a gene. Germline CDR1 SGHDN, CDR2 FVKESK. The CDR3 nucleotides read TGTGCCAGCAGCCACAAGACTAGCGGGAGGGCCGGTGAGCAGTTCTTC. Translation gives CASSHKTSGRAGEQFF.

This clonotype was observed at least ten times. This sequence joins TRBV13 and TRBJ2-7, with 8 bases lining up with TRBD2. This CDR3 is built from 13 residues. Germline lookup yields CDR1 PRHDT and CDR2 FYEKMQ (reference sequence). V gave up 3 bases and J gave up 5 bases; unmatched junction bases: 3. The CDR3 is CASSFRTSHEQYF. In nucleotides, the CDR3 is TGTGCCAGCAGCTTTCGGACTAGCCACGAGCAGTACTTC.

About this clonotype: This may be a read error, as it is one base from a much larger clone. This chain uses TRBV12-3 or TRBV12-4 with TRBJ2-3; D is perhaps TRBD2 (5 bases). The CDR3 length is 15 residues. Trimming pared 7 bases from V and 1 base from J, leaving 15 bases between. The CDR3 loop reads CASNMRVRGTDTQYF. CDR3 bases: TGTGCCAGCAACATGCGGGTTCGCGGCACAGATACGCAGTATTTT.

To note about this clonotype: A much larger clone lies a single base off, so this may be a read error. The chain is built from TRBV20-1 and TRBJ2-3; TRBD2 matches at 12 bases. The CDR3 is made up of 15 amino acids. Per germline, CDR1 DFQATT and CDR2 SNEGSKA (reference sequence). V shed 0 bases, J shed 6 bases, and the junction held 4 bases outside the gene matches. The CDR3 sequence: CSARDPSGRADTQYF. CDR3 nucleotides: TGCAGTGCTAGAGACCCTAGCGGGAGGGCTGATACGCAGTATTTT.

About this clonotype itself: This may be a read error: a much more frequent sequence differs by one nucleotide. V usage is TRBV2 and J usage is TRBJ2-3, with a possible D match to TRBD2 (5 bases). The germline CDR1 and CDR2 sequences are SNHLY and FYNNEI. The V and J ends lost 4 bases and 2 bases respectively, with 10 bases between them. This CDR3 comprises 14 residues. CDR3 DNA sequence: TGTGCCAGCAGTGTGAGCGGAGCCACAGATACGCAGTATTTT. Protein: CASSVSGATDTQYF.

This clonotype has a count of ten or more. The chain carries TRBV2 and TRBJ2-5; tentatively, D is TRBD1 or TRBD2 (5 bases each). Trimming took 2 bases from V and 4 from J, leaving 11 bases between them. This CDR3 region has 14 residues. CDR1 and CDR2 from the germline V gene are SNHLY and FYNNEI. CDR3 loop: CASSEQGPGETQYF. CDR3 sequence (DNA): TGTGCCAGCAGTGAACAGGGACCGGGAGAGACCCAGTACTTC.

There are many counts of this clonotype. The chain is built from TRBV6-5 and TRBJ2-5; D is possibly TRBD1 or TRBD2 (6 bases each). The germline V and J ends were trimmed by 2 bases and 5 bases, with 15 bases remaining between them. Germline V gene sequence: CDR1 MNHEY, CDR2 SVGAGI. CDR3 length: 15 residues. In DNA form, the CDR3 reads TGTGCCAGCAGTTACGGGGGGCAGAATGGGGAGACCCAGTACTTC. It yields the protein CASSYGGQNGETQYF.

The chain has TRBV28 and TRBJ2-1; D is uncertain. The V end was cut by 6 bases, the J end by 4 bases, with 16 bases between. The CDR3 runs to 15 residues. Germline values: CDR1 MDHEN, CDR2 SYDVKM. CDR3 amino acids: CASRPGGDLYNEQFF. CDR3 nucleotide sequence: TGTGCCAGCAGACCAGGTGGGGATTTGTACAATGAGCAGTTCTTC.

This clonotype was seen at least ten times. This rearrangement joins TRBV9 to TRBJ2-5; D might be TRBD1 or TRBD2, each matching 5 bases. The CDR3 is made up of 15 amino acids. Per the germline V gene, CDR1 is SGDLS and CDR2 is YYNGEE. V was shortened by 0 bases and J by 5 bases, with 14 bases between the two germline ends. The CDR3 protein is CASSVEGSLTETQYF. CDR3 bases: TGTGCCAGCAGCGTAGAGGGGAGTCTGACGGAGACCCAGTACTTC.

In this sample, this clonotype turned up many times. V and J are TRBV20-1 and TRBJ2-5, with D uncertain. This CDR3 contains 13 residues. CDR1 and CDR2 (germline): DFQATT, SNEGSKA (reference sequence). Trimming stripped 2 bases from V and 3 bases from J, with 10 bases between. The DNA of the CDR3 is TGCAGTGCTAGACCCCCTAGGGAAGAGACCCAGTACTTC. Translation: CSARPPREETQYF.

This clonotype showed up many times. The rearrangement links TRBV6-1 to TRBJ2-1, with D possibly being TRBD2 (5 bases). V was cut by 2 bases and J by 3 bases, with 8 bases left in between. The CDR3 extends over 14 amino acids. The germline V gene has CDR1 MNHNS and CDR2 SASEGT. The CDR3 DNA is TGTGCCAGCAGTGAAAGGAGGTTCTACAATGAGCAGTTCTTC. This codes for CASSERRFYNEQFF.

This clonotype occurred once. A much larger clone sits a single nucleotide away, making a read error possible. This chain joins TRBV5-1 and TRBJ2-3, with 7 positions matching TRBD2. The CDR3 has 17 residues. Germline V gene lookup returns CDR1 SGHRS and CDR2 YFSETQ. V shed 0 bases and J 2 bases; nucleotides not matched to a gene: 9. The CDR3 region is CASSLGRREGNTDTQYF. The CDR3 nucleotides read TGCGCCAGCAGCTTGGGAAGAAGGGAGGGTAACACAGATACGCAGTATTTT.

This chain links TRBV11-2 with TRBJ2-2; D unresolved. Trimming shortened V by 0 bases and J by 1 base, and 12 bases separated the two germline ends. The germline V gene has CDR1 SGHAT and CDR2 FQNNGV. The CDR3 totals 17 residues. The CDR3 DNA sequence: TGTGCCAGCAGCTTAGAGTGGGGTAGCCTGAACACCGGGGAGCTGTTTTTT. This translates into CASSLEWGSLNTGELFF.

The table lists this clonotype with many counts. For the CDR3, the DNA is TGTGCCAGCAGCCCGGGACTTTTCTCCGAGACCCAGTACTTC. This codes for CASSPGLFSETQYF. The chain is built from TRBV7-9 and TRBJ2-5, with a tentative D call TRBD2 (6 bases). The germline V gene has CDR1 SEHNR and CDR2 FQNEAQ (reference sequence). This CDR3 is built from 14 residues. Trimming shortened V by 5 bases and J by 5 bases, and 15 bases separated the two germline ends.

Turning to this clonotype: A read error may be the cause here, since a much bigger clone is one base away. The CDR3 ends on some other residue instead of the conserved phenylalanine or tryptophan, so this is likely a read error. This chain links TRBV20-1 with TRBJ2-7; 12 nucleotides align to TRBD2. Germline CDR1 and CDR2: DFQATT and SNEGSKA (reference sequence). The J segment lost 4 bases and the V segment lost 5 bases, leaving 6 bases of the junction unmatched. The CDR3 is 14 amino acids. The CDR3 coding sequence is TGCAGTGCTGCACGACTAGCGGGAGTGTACGAGCAGTACCTC. This encodes CSAARLAGVYEQYL.

This clonotype was found many times. This rearrangement joins TRBV9 to TRBJ2-3; D is undetermined. Trimming pared 1 base from V and 0 bases from J, leaving 6 bases between. The CDR3 contains 14 residues. Looked up from germline, CDR1 is SGDLS and CDR2 is YYNGEE. In DNA form, the CDR3 reads TGTGCCAGCAGCGTAACGGGTAGCACAGATACGCAGTATTTT. It encodes CASSVTGSTDTQYF.

This clonotype has at least ten counts. The chain has TRBV7-9 and TRBJ2-1; the match to TRBD2 covers 11 bases. With 0 bases clipped from V and 0 bases from J, the junction kept 1 base outside the gene matches. Germline V lookup: CDR1 SEHNR, CDR2 FQNEAQ (reference sequence). The CDR3 is 17 residues long. For the CDR3, the DNA is TGTGCCAGCAGCTTAGCGGGACTAGCGGACTCCTACAATGAGCAGTTCTTC. Translating it yields CASSLAGLADSYNEQFF.

Of note for this clonotype: A much larger clone is a single base away; this may be a read error. V is TRBV5-5 and J is TRBJ2-5; D remains ambiguous. The CDR3 contains 14 residues. Germline-derived CDR1 and CDR2 are SGHKS and YYEKEE (reference sequence). The CDR3 DNA sequence: TGTGCCGGCAGCTACCGGGCTTACCAAGAGACCCAGTACTTC. Translated, it gives CAGSYRAYQETQYF.

This clonotype came up once. The V and J genes are TRBV15 and TRBJ1-2; tentatively, D is TRBD1 (6 bases). The V end lost 3 bases, the J end lost 2 bases, and 16 bases lay between the germline ends. The germline V gene encodes CDR1 LNHNV and CDR2 YYDKDF (reference sequence). This CDR3 is 16 amino acids long. The CDR3 DNA follows: TGTGCCACCAGCAGGACCAGTAACAGGGTGAACTATGGCTACACCTTC. Translating it yields CATSRTSNRVNYGYTF.

In this sample, this clonotype turned up a few times. The CDR3: CASSSNGPYNEQFF. The CDR3, as DNA: TGTGCCAGCAGTAGTAATGGACCCTACAATGAGCAGTTCTTC. The rearrangement joins TRBV27 to TRBJ2-1; the D is unclear. Germline values: CDR1 MNHEY, CDR2 SMNVEV (reference sequence). The CDR3 consists of 14 residues. V lost 5 bases and J 2 bases, leaving 10 bases between the germline ends.